This record looks at one T cell receptor (beta chain) sequence and its context. This clonotype occurred many times. Which antigen it targets is not known. No quality values exist for individual bases; no much larger clone is one base distant. The donors were 40 or so Caucasian individuals from Russia, aged 6 to 90 years, who were systemically healthy. Around 9.9 milliliters of peripheral blood were collected from each donor into EDTA-treated Vacutainer tubes. Ficoll-Paque density-gradient centrifugation was used to isolate PBMCs, with at least 6.5 million obtained per sample. Total RNA, at least 5 micrograms per sample, was extracted from PBMCs with Trizol reagent. For every donor, flow cytometry on a PBMC aliquot measured the percentage of naive CD45RAhigh/CD27high T cells. This specimen belongs to a study of blood T cells in healthy people across ages (dated by TCRdb to about 2015). Background for the entire study: In model experiments, roughly one uniquely barcoded TCR beta cDNA molecule per two T cells was captured by template switching. For two donors (one aged 18 to 30 and one aged 80 or older), the study analyzed two additional independent replicas of 1 million unique cDNA reads from the same blood draw. Using deep sequencing normalized with unique cDNA molecular identifiers, the study measured how TCR beta repertoire diversity changes with age. The donors were split into four age groups: young (average about 15 years), middle-aged (roughly 40), aged (about 56) and long-lived (about 82).

CDR1 and CDR2 are read off the germline V gene as SGDLS and YYNGEE. Including cysteine and phenylalanine, the CDR3 has 14 amino acids. Kept here is only the CDR3 DNA, which spans 42 bases and is read in frame from base 1. At the junction V is shortened by 6 bases and J by 1 base; bases outside the gene matches: 5. The method was 5' RACE. These reads were obtained on an Illumina HiSeq 2500. The second PCR ran for about 7 to 11 cycles and used a J-beta primer mix along with a sample-barcoded 5' primer. A template-switch 5' adaptor carrying 12 random nucleotides introduced a unique molecular identifier onto each TCR beta cDNA molecule. At least 2.5 million CDR3-containing paired-end reads were obtained from each sample. First-strand cDNA was synthesized from all RNA with the Mint cDNA synthesis kit, primed by a TRBC-specific oligonucleotide. All cDNA was treated with uracil-DNA glycosylase and then went through a first 18-cycle PCR with the universal primers M1SS and BC2_uni_R. The original pipeline was this. Normalization of each sample was performed by random selection of 1 million high-quality reads, each carrying a distinct molecular identifier. Instead of being binned into consensus sequences, reads that shared molecular identifiers were thrown out. MiTCR, with a Q25 quality threshold and the strictest error-elimination algorithm, was used for CDR3 identification, clonotype clustering and error correction. Lower-bound total TCR beta diversity was estimated with a nonparametric unseen species model using Euler transformation. TCRdb passed the public sequencing reads through fastp at Q25 and MiXCR, retaining productive beta sequences. Merged by CDR3 protein, the rows form single entries marked with the most common genes and DNA. These V and J calls are TCRdb output, not the study's own analysis. For this sample there are 800,000 to 950,000 distinct CDR3 sequences; under 35% appear just once. About a tenth of the sample belongs to the ten largest clones.

On the study overall, not on this receptor specifically: Since profiling was done on bulk unsorted PBMCs, naive and antigen-experienced compartments could not be conclusively compared. Observed TCR beta diversity per million T cells fell roughly linearly with age, and a significant reduction was already apparent by age roughly 41. Donor CMV infection status was unknown, potentially confounding age-related changes in expanded clonotypes. There was a strong correlation between observed TCR beta diversity and the percentage of naive T cells measured by flow cytometry. Estimates of total diversity from one million sequenced T cells were regarded as lower bounds and underestimates. Compared with the aged group, the long-lived group had more naive CD4+ T cells, fewer expanded clones and increased TCR diversity, suggesting age selection.

These same data were also listed under a study on T cells of mothers and their children. The second publication reports: The donors were nine systemically healthy Caucasian individuals, made up of three mothers and their six children. cDNA synthesis used all of the extracted RNA, with roughly 1.5 ug of RNA in each 15 ul reaction. In the second PCR, the M1S primer added sample barcodes and 2-4 random nucleotides. Each mother yielded over 8.5 million TCR beta CDR3 reads and each child 3 million to 3.5 million reads. Thymic selection shapes the output of TCR recombination in a similar way in related and unrelated pairs, and inherited differences have a minor effect. Related mother-child pairs always showed normalized repertoire overlap that was slightly higher than in unrelated mother-child pairs, though the difference was never significant. Persistent microchimeric T cell clones were not detected, at a sensitivity of approximately 100 clones per million clonotypes. To look for features that set related mother-child pairs apart from unrelated individuals, the researchers ran deep NGS to compare the TCR beta repertoires of mothers and children. On average, the children were around 11 +/- 4 years old, while the mothers were about 40 +/- 4 years old. After adapter ligation was performed with NEBNext reagents, the libraries were sequenced on an Illumina HiSeq 2000 with 100+100 nt paired-end reads. To prevent cross-contamination, the mother and child libraries were prepared a month apart and were sequenced in separate runs. Each donor had between about 500,000 and 2,300,000 distinct TCR beta clonotypes identified. Naive TCR beta clonotypes were estimated from low-frequency clonotypes matched to each donor's FACS-determined naive share, without sorting.

The chain joins TRBV9 to TRBJ1-2; 8 bases in the junction line up with TRBD1. The sequenced sample was blood. The sequence derives from a woman between 40 and 50 years old in good health. CDR3 region: CASTPGGFNYGYTF. The sequence in DNA is TGTGCCAGCACTCCAGGGGGCTTTAACTATGGCTACACCTTC.